A selection of T cell receptor beta chains follows, all from one sample in a study of Ad26.COV2.S vaccination and SARS-CoV-2 variants. TCRdb's table, derived via immunoSEQ multiplex PCR, lists solely in-frame clones and lacks some. The sample yields some 290,000 clones, roughly 80% seen once. This specimen was peripheral blood, taken in a trial of Ad26.COV2.S vaccine versus placebo. These receptors came from a person between 18 and 60 years old who received the Ad26.COV2.S COVID-19 vaccine or a placebo. Both conserved end residues are part of each CDR3. A D gene is named only where the DNA matches it firmly. Clone size is given for some rows only: seen once, a few or many times, or a class if the clone is expanded.

CDR3nt: TGTGCCAGCAGTTATACTAGCGTGGGGGAGCTGTTTTTT; CDR3aa: CASSYTSVGELFF; j_gene: TRBJ2-2; abundance: few; d_gene: TRBD2; v_gene: TRBV6-2/TRBV6-3
CDR3nt: TGTGCCAGCAGCCCCTCGAGGGGGCAAGAGACCCAGTACTTC; CDR3aa: CASSPSRGQETQYF; j_gene: TRBJ2-5; abundance: -; d_gene: -; v_gene: TRBV7-9
CDR3nt: TGTGCCAGCAGCCCCGGGGGGGCCCAGAACACTGAAGCTTTCTTT; CDR3aa: CASSPGGAQNTEAFF; j_gene: TRBJ1-1; abundance: -; d_gene: -; v_gene: TRBV6-6
CDR3nt: TGTGCCAGCAGCCAGAGAAGTGAGCAGTACTTC; CDR3aa: CASSQRSEQYF; j_gene: TRBJ2-7; abundance: -; d_gene: -; v_gene: TRBV6-5
CDR3nt: TGTGCCAGCAGCCAAAGGTCCGGGGTGCTTTTCGATTTT; CDR3aa: CASSQRSGVLFDF; j_gene: TRBJ2-3; abundance: few; d_gene: -; v_gene: TRBV7-9
CDR3nt: TGCGCCAGCAGCCAAGTCGGCGTGAATCAGCCCCAGCATTTT; CDR3aa: CASSQVGVNQPQHF; j_gene: TRBJ1-5; abundance: -; d_gene: -; v_gene: TRBV4-1
CDR3nt: TGCAGCGTTCTGGGACAGAATAATCAGCCCCAGCATTTT; CDR3aa: CSVLGQNNQPQHF; j_gene: TRBJ1-5; abundance: once; d_gene: TRBD1; v_gene: TRBV29-1
CDR3nt: TGTGCCAGCACCATGACGGAGAGCAATCAGCCCCAGCATTTT; CDR3aa: CASTMTESNQPQHF; j_gene: TRBJ1-5; abundance: -; d_gene: -; v_gene: TRBV2
CDR3nt: TGTGCCAGCAGTGAACCTGGGACAGGGGAGGGAGAAAAACTGTTTTTT; CDR3aa: CASSEPGTGEGEKLFF; j_gene: TRBJ1-4; abundance: -; d_gene: TRBD1; v_gene: TRBV6-1
CDR3nt: TGTGCCAGCAGTTCCCCAGGGGGGCAAGAGACCCAGTACTTC; CDR3aa: CASSSPGGQETQYF; j_gene: TRBJ2-5; abundance: -; d_gene: -; v_gene: TRBV28
CDR3nt: TGTGCCAGCAGCTTAGGACAGGTGAACATTCAGTACTTC; CDR3aa: CASSLGQVNIQYF; j_gene: TRBJ2-4; abundance: -; d_gene: -; v_gene: TRBV7-9
CDR3nt: TGTGCTAGTGGTTTGGTACCGGCCATGGAGCAAGAGACCCAGTACTTC; CDR3aa: CASGLVPAMEQETQYF; j_gene: TRBJ2-5; abundance: -; d_gene: -; v_gene: TRBV12-5
CDR3nt: TGTGCCAGCAGCTTGGAGGGGGGGAACACTGAAGCTTTCTTT; CDR3aa: CASSLEGGNTEAFF; j_gene: TRBJ1-1; abundance: -; d_gene: -; v_gene: TRBV5-6
CDR3nt: TGTGCCAGCAGCTTAGCGACAGGGGGTCGCAATCAGCCCCAGCATTTT; CDR3aa: CASSLATGGRNQPQHF; j_gene: TRBJ1-5; abundance: -; d_gene: TRBD1; v_gene: TRBV7-9
CDR3nt: TGTGCCAGCAGTTTATGGGTCGGGGGGGCCTTGGAGACCCAGTACTTC; CDR3aa: CASSLWVGGALETQYF; j_gene: TRBJ2-5; abundance: -; d_gene: TRBD2; v_gene: TRBV27
CDR3nt: TGCGCCAGCAGCTTGGATGGCAATCAGCCCCAGCATTTT; CDR3aa: CASSLDGNQPQHF; j_gene: TRBJ1-5; abundance: -; d_gene: -; v_gene: TRBV5-1
CDR3nt: TGTGCCAGCAGTTTAGCGGGGGGGGGCACAGATACGCAGTATTTT; CDR3aa: CASSLAGGGTDTQYF; j_gene: TRBJ2-3; abundance: -; d_gene: TRBD2; v_gene: TRBV28
CDR3nt: TGTGCCAGCAGCGTAGCACTAGCGGAAAACAATGAGCAGTTCTTC; CDR3aa: CASSVALAENNEQFF; j_gene: TRBJ2-1; abundance: once; d_gene: TRBD2; v_gene: TRBV9
CDR3nt: TGTGCCAGCAGCCAAGGGACCCCGAACACCGGGGAGCTGTTTTTT; CDR3aa: CASSQGTPNTGELFF; j_gene: TRBJ2-2; abundance: -; d_gene: -; v_gene: TRBV3-1/TRBV3-2
CDR3nt: TGTGCCAGTTCGCCGGGACAGCACTATGGCTACACCTTC; CDR3aa: CASSPGQHYGYTF; j_gene: TRBJ1-2; abundance: -; d_gene: TRBD1; v_gene: TRBV19
CDR3nt: TGTGCCAGCAGCGACCGGGACAGACCCTACGAGCAGTACTTC; CDR3aa: CASSDRDRPYEQYF; j_gene: TRBJ2-7; abundance: -; d_gene: TRBD1; v_gene: TRBV9
CDR3nt: TGTGCCAGCAGTTACGGGTGGGAATCTGGAAACACCATATATTTT; CDR3aa: CASSYGWESGNTIYF; j_gene: TRBJ1-3; abundance: -; d_gene: -; v_gene: TRBV6-5
CDR3nt: TGTGCCTGGAGTGTGGATAATAATTCACCCCTCCACTTT; CDR3aa: CAWSVDNNSPLHF; j_gene: TRBJ1-6; abundance: -; d_gene: -; v_gene: TRBV30
CDR3nt: TGTGCCAGCAGCTTGGGCACCCACTCTGGGGCCAACGTCCTGACTTTC; CDR3aa: CASSLGTHSGANVLTF; j_gene: TRBJ2-6; abundance: -; d_gene: -; v_gene: TRBV5-4
CDR3nt: TGTGCCAGCTCACCATATGTCCCCTACGAGACCCAGTACTTC; CDR3aa: CASSPYVPYETQYF; j_gene: TRBJ2-5; abundance: -; d_gene: -; v_gene: TRBV18
CDR3nt: TGTGCCAGCAGCCAAATAGGGGGACAGGGACCTTCACCCCTCCACTTT; CDR3aa: CASSQIGGQGPSPLHF; j_gene: TRBJ1-6; abundance: once; d_gene: TRBD1; v_gene: TRBV7-2
CDR3nt: TGTGCCAGCAGCGCCCGGCCTTTCGTCAGTGAAAAACTGTTTTTT; CDR3aa: CASSARPFVSEKLFF; j_gene: TRBJ1-4; abundance: -; d_gene: -; v_gene: TRBV21-1
CDR3nt: TGTGCCTGGAGTACAGGGACAGGGGGCTACGAGCAGTACTTC; CDR3aa: CAWSTGTGGYEQYF; j_gene: TRBJ2-7; abundance: -; d_gene: TRBD1; v_gene: TRBV30
CDR3nt: TGTGCCAGTAGTATCACTAGCGGGGGGCGCAATGAGCAGTTCTTC; CDR3aa: CASSITSGGRNEQFF; j_gene: TRBJ2-1; abundance: -; d_gene: TRBD2; v_gene: TRBV19
CDR3nt: TGTGCCAGCAGGGGGACCCTTGAAGCTTTCTTT; CDR3aa: CASRGTLEAFF; j_gene: TRBJ1-1; abundance: -; d_gene: -; v_gene: TRBV28
CDR3nt: TGTGCCAGCTGGCAGGTCCCTAACTATGGCTACACCTTC; CDR3aa: CASWQVPNYGYTF; j_gene: TRBJ1-2; abundance: -; d_gene: -; v_gene: TRBV28
CDR3nt: TGCGCCAGCAGCCAAGGAGATAGGCGGGGGTCCCACAATGAGCAGTTCTTC; CDR3aa: CASSQGDRRGSHNEQFF; j_gene: TRBJ2-1; abundance: -; d_gene: TRBD2; v_gene: TRBV4-1
CDR3nt: TGCAGTGCTAGAATAGCCTACGAGCAGTACTTC; CDR3aa: CSARIAYEQYF; j_gene: TRBJ2-7; abundance: -; d_gene: -; v_gene: TRBV20-1
CDR3nt: TGTGCCAGCAGCCAGACAGGGAGGGGAACTGAAGCTTTCTTT; CDR3aa: CASSQTGRGTEAFF; j_gene: TRBJ1-1; abundance: -; d_gene: TRBD1; v_gene: TRBV3-1/TRBV3-2
CDR3nt: TGTGCCAGCAGTACACAGACAGGGAACTATGGCTACACCTTC; CDR3aa: CASSTQTGNYGYTF; j_gene: TRBJ1-2; abundance: -; d_gene: TRBD1; v_gene: TRBV6-5
CDR3nt: TGTGCCACCAGCAGAGGGGGGCAGGGGGAGCAGTACTTC; CDR3aa: CATSRGGQGEQYF; j_gene: TRBJ2-7; abundance: once; d_gene: -; v_gene: TRBV15
CDR3nt: TGTGCCAGCAGGGGACCTCCGGGGGGTAACAATGAGCAGTTCTTC; CDR3aa: CASRGPPGGNNEQFF; j_gene: TRBJ2-1; abundance: -; d_gene: TRBD2; v_gene: TRBV6-5
CDR3nt: TGTGCCAGCACCCGGACAGGGGGGAGGACTGAAGCTTTCTTT; CDR3aa: CASTRTGGRTEAFF; j_gene: TRBJ1-1; abundance: -; d_gene: TRBD1; v_gene: TRBV9
CDR3nt: TGTGCCAGCAGCTTAGACGGGGGGACGAACACCGGGGAGCTGTTTTTT; CDR3aa: CASSLDGGTNTGELFF; j_gene: TRBJ2-2; abundance: -; d_gene: TRBD2; v_gene: TRBV7-9
CDR3nt: TGTGCCAGCAGTGAAGAGGCCGGGGTTGGTACCGGGGAGCTGTTTTTT; CDR3aa: CASSEEAGVGTGELFF; j_gene: TRBJ2-2; abundance: -; d_gene: -; v_gene: TRBV6-1
CDR3nt: TGTGCCAGCAGCCAAGAAGCCGTAGTTTGGAGTGGAAACACCATATATTTT; CDR3aa: CASSQEAVVWSGNTIYF; j_gene: TRBJ1-3; abundance: -; d_gene: -; v_gene: TRBV14
CDR3nt: TGTGCCACGGCGGACAGACCGAACACCGGGGAGCTGTTTTTT; CDR3aa: CATADRPNTGELFF; j_gene: TRBJ2-2; abundance: -; d_gene: -; v_gene: TRBV24-1
CDR3nt: TGTGCCAGTAGTATTGGGTTTCGTTATCAGCCCCAGCATTTT; CDR3aa: CASSIGFRYQPQHF; j_gene: TRBJ1-5; abundance: -; d_gene: -; v_gene: TRBV19
CDR3nt: TGTGCCAGCACCCCGGACAGATTGGGTGAAGCTTTCTTT; CDR3aa: CASTPDRLGEAFF; j_gene: TRBJ1-1; abundance: -; d_gene: -; v_gene: TRBV12-3/TRBV12-4
CDR3nt: TGTGCCACCCATCATAGCGGATACTCCTACGAGCAGTACTTC; CDR3aa: CATHHSGYSYEQYF; j_gene: TRBJ2-7; abundance: -; d_gene: -; v_gene: TRBV15
CDR3nt: TGTGCCAGCAGCTTAGCCCAGGGCTCAGGTCAGCCCCAGCATTTT; CDR3aa: CASSLAQGSGQPQHF; j_gene: TRBJ1-5; abundance: -; d_gene: -; v_gene: TRBV7-2
CDR3nt: TGTTTTAACGCTGGAGACCTGGGAAACACCATATATTTT; CDR3aa: CFNAGDLGNTIYF; j_gene: TRBJ1-3; abundance: -; d_gene: -; v_gene: TRBV11-3
CDR3nt: TGTGCCAGCAGTCCCTGGGACACAGGGCCTGAAAAACTGTTTTTT; CDR3aa: CASSPWDTGPEKLFF; j_gene: TRBJ1-4; abundance: -; d_gene: -; v_gene: TRBV27
CDR3nt: TGTGCCAGCAGTCTAACAGGGGTCGGTCAGCCCCAGCATTTT; CDR3aa: CASSLTGVGQPQHF; j_gene: TRBJ1-5; abundance: -; d_gene: TRBD1; v_gene: TRBV6-4
CDR3nt: TGCGCCAGCAGCCCTGGGCAGCGTCAAGAGACCCAGTACTTC; CDR3aa: CASSPGQRQETQYF; j_gene: TRBJ2-5; abundance: -; d_gene: -; v_gene: TRBV5-1
CDR3nt: TGTGCCAGCAGCCAAGTGACAGGGTACGCCGGGGAGCTGTTTTTT; CDR3aa: CASSQVTGYAGELFF; j_gene: TRBJ2-2; abundance: -; d_gene: TRBD1; v_gene: TRBV3-1/TRBV3-2
CDR3nt: TGTGCCAGCAGCCAAGATCCGGGTTCCTACGAGCAGTACTTC; CDR3aa: CASSQDPGSYEQYF; j_gene: TRBJ2-7; abundance: -; d_gene: -; v_gene: TRBV3-1/TRBV3-2
CDR3nt: TGTGCCAGCAGTTACGGACCGGGCACTGAAGCTTTCTTT; CDR3aa: CASSYGPGTEAFF; j_gene: TRBJ1-1; abundance: once; d_gene: -; v_gene: TRBV6-5
CDR3nt: TGTGCCAGCTCGCCAACCATATACAGAGACACCGGGGAGCTGTTTTTT; CDR3aa: CASSPTIYRDTGELFF; j_gene: TRBJ2-2; abundance: -; d_gene: -; v_gene: TRBV18
CDR3nt: TGTGCCAGCAGTTTGTTTGCAGGCGGTGTCTACAATGAGCAGTTCTTC; CDR3aa: CASSLFAGGVYNEQFF; j_gene: TRBJ2-1; abundance: once; d_gene: -; v_gene: TRBV27